This T cell receptor (beta chain) came from a study of control samples from healthy donors and cancer patients. This CDR3 spans 13 amino acids. V was shortened by 6 bases and J by 6 bases, with 13 bases between the two germline ends. This clone has a single count. Here immunoSEQ multiplex PCR was the method, and the copy in TCRdb shows in-frame clones only, minus some. The sample lists around 80,000 clones, 94% occurring once. The clonotype was recovered from a young woman in good health. This chain joins TRBV12-3 or TRBV12-4 and TRBJ2-3, with D possibly being TRBD1 (6 bases). What was sequenced was blood. The DNA of the CDR3 is TGTGCCAGCAGGAGACAGGATTTGGATACGCAGTATTTT. Its translation is CASRRQDLDTQYF.